Presented here are 27 T cell receptor beta chains from one specimen sequenced in a study of blood T cell repertoires in COVID-19. Assay used: immunoSEQ multiplex PCR; TCRdb lists only in-frame clones, some missing. The sample contains more than 200,000 clones, 80% to 90% of which appear only once. The specimen was peripheral blood. The source of these receptors is a woman between 40 and 55 years old who had recovered from COVID-19.

The V and J genes are TRBV15 and TRBJ1-2; possible D gene TRBD1, 6 bases. Trimming removed 3 bases at V and 4 bases at J, with 21 bases between. Germline V gives CDR1 LNHNV, CDR2 YYDKDF (reference sequence). This CDR3 has 17 amino acids. The CDR3 loop is CATSRASTRGGSYGYTF. The CDR3 region has the DNA TGTGCCACCAGCAGGGCGTCAACTAGGGGGGGATCCTATGGCTACACCTTC. Filled out from reference TRBV15 and TRBJ1-2, the complete variable domain reads DAMVIQNPRYQVTQFGKPVTLSCSQTLNHNVMYWYQQKSSQAPKLLFHYYDKDFNNEADTPDNFQSRRPNTSFCFLDIRSPGLGDTAMYLCATSRASTRGGSYGYTFGSGTRLTVV.

The chain employs TRBV6-2 or TRBV6-3 and TRBJ2-1; a possible D gene is TRBD2 (5 bases). This CDR3 is built from 12 residues. Trimming stripped 2 bases from V and 15 bases from J, with 14 bases between. Germline values: CDR1 MNHEY, CDR2 SVGEGT. This CDR3 is CASSYGGFSSFF. The CDR3 coding sequence is TGTGCCAGCAGTTACGGCGGGTTTAGCTCGTTCTTC.

The gene calls are TRBV3-1 (or the pseudogene TRBV3-2) and TRBJ2-1; tentative D call: TRBD2 (6 bases). This CDR3 has 13 amino acids. Germline CDR1 is LGHDT and CDR2 is YNNKEL (reference sequence). Trimming stripped 3 bases from V and 10 bases from J, with 13 bases between. CDR3 protein: CASSQVAVREQFF. The CDR3 coding sequence is TGTGCCAGCAGCCAGGTAGCGGTTCGCGAGCAGTTCTTC.

The chain joins TRBV19 to TRBJ2-6, with D perhaps TRBD2 (7 bases). In germline, CDR1 is LNHDA, CDR2 SQIVND (reference sequence). With 6 bases removed from V and 0 bases from J, the gap between germline ends came to 12 bases. The CDR3 is 16 residues long. This CDR3 reads CASRSGDYSGANVLTF. As DNA, the CDR3 is TGTGCCAGTAGGTCAGGGGACTACTCTGGGGCCAACGTCCTGACTTTC. The full variable domain, rest sourced from reference TRBV19 and TRBJ2-6, is DGGITQSPKYLFRKEGQNVTLSCEQNLNHDAMYWYRQDPGQGLRLIYYSQIVNDFQKGDIAEGYSVSREKKESFPLTVTSAQKNPTAFYLCASRSGDYSGANVLTFGAGSRLTVL.

CDR3 nucleotides: TGTGCCAGCAGTTTACGACCTCTAGCTAACTATGGCTACACCTTC. It yields the protein CASSLRPLANYGYTF. The rearrangement uses TRBV27 and TRBJ1-2, with unresolved D. Trimming removed 2 bases from V and 0 bases from J, with 10 bases in between. The CDR3 consists of 15 residues. The germline V gene has CDR1 MNHEY and CDR2 SMNVEV (reference sequence).

This rearrangement joins TRBV6-5 to TRBJ2-3; D is unclear. Germline assignment: CDR1 MNHEY and CDR2 SVGAGI. The CDR3 totals 12 residues. V gave up 3 bases and J gave up 5 bases, with 6 bases separating them. Here the CDR3 reads CASSYRGDTQYF. The CDR3 DNA is TGTGCCAGCAGTTATCGAGGAGATACGCAGTATTTT.

The chain uses TRBV3-1 (or the pseudogene TRBV3-2) and TRBJ1-2; no clear D. Germline V gene lookup returns CDR1 LGHDT and CDR2 YNNKEL (reference sequence). The CDR3 spans 12 residues. With 1 base removed from V and 5 bases from J, the gap between germline ends came to 5 bases. The CDR3 DNA follows: TGTGCCAGCAGCCAAGGGAGATATGGCTACACCTTC. Protein product: CASSQGRYGYTF.

The chain links TRBV30 to TRBJ1-2; D might be TRBD1 (5 bases). This CDR3 is 12 amino acids long. V lost 0 bases to trimming and J lost 8 bases, with 10 bases between them. Germline CDR1 and CDR2: GTSNPN and SVGIG (reference sequence). CDR3 nucleotides: TGTGCCTGGAGTGTCGGGGGAAGCGGCTACACCTTC. It codes for CAWSVGGSGYTF.

The CDR3 nucleotides are TGTGCCAGCAGTTTTAGATCCCTCGGGGAGCTGTTTTTT. This gives the protein CASSFRSLGELFF. V usage is TRBV27 and J usage is TRBJ2-2; D is ambiguous. Trimming cost V 3 bases and J 7 bases, with 9 bases left between them. There are 13 residues in the CDR3. From germline, CDR1 is MNHEY and CDR2 SMNVEV (reference sequence).

Comment on this clone: The sample has other DNA sequences that encode this CDR3 too. V and J are TRBV5-4 and TRBJ2-1; 7 bases fit TRBD1. This CDR3 has 15 amino acids. Trimming at V came to 4 bases and at J to 0 bases, leaving 4 bases not matched to a gene. Germline CDR1 and CDR2: SGHNT and YYREEE (reference sequence). CDR3 DNA sequence: TGTGCCAGCAGCCGTCGGGACAGCTCCTACAATGAGCAGTTCTTC. Protein product: CASSRRDSSYNEQFF.

The rearrangement uses TRBV19 and TRBJ1-5; TRBD1 agrees at 9 bases. V lost 6 bases and J lost 8; bases outside the gene matches: 5. Germline V gene data show CDR1 as LNHDA and CDR2 as SQIVND (reference sequence). The CDR3 extends over 13 amino acids. In DNA, the CDR3 is TGTGCCAGTAGCGGACAGGGGAAGGAGCCCCAGCATTTT. It specifies CASSGQGKEPQHF. Complete variable domain (other parts from reference TRBV19 and TRBJ1-5): DGGITQSPKYLFRKEGQNVTLSCEQNLNHDAMYWYRQDPGQGLRLIYYSQIVNDFQKGDIAEGYSVSREKKESFPLTVTSAQKNPTAFYLCASSGQGKEPQHFGDGTRLSIL.

The genes are TRBV9 and TRBJ2-3; 11 bases map to TRBD2. CDR3 length: 17 amino acids. J lost 2 bases, V lost 1 base, and 6 bases had no gene match. Germline V gene lookup returns CDR1 SGDLS and CDR2 YYNGEE. This CDR3 reads CASSVTGSGGVTDTQYF. The CDR3 coding sequence is TGTGCCAGCAGCGTAACGGGTAGCGGGGGGGTCACAGATACGCAGTATTTT.

This clone was seen a few times. Here the CDR3 reads CASSSGTFASSQPQHF. The DNA for the CDR3 is TGTGCCAGCTCATCTGGGACATTCGCGAGTAGTCAGCCCCAGCATTTT. V is TRBV18 and J is TRBJ1-5, with D possibly matching TRBD1 (6 bases). The CDR3 runs 16 residues. V was pared by 5 bases and J by 6 bases, with 20 bases between. Per the germline V gene, CDR1 is KGHSH and CDR2 is LQKENI.

The CDR3 bases are TGTGCCAGTAGTTCCGGACAGGGAGATTCACCCCTCCACTTT. Its translation: CASSSGQGDSPLHF. V usage is TRBV19 and J usage is TRBJ1-6; TRBD1 aligns across 8 bases. Per germline, CDR1 LNHDA and CDR2 SQIVND (reference sequence). There are 14 residues in the CDR3. The J segment lost 8 bases and the V segment lost 5 bases, leaving 5 bases of the junction unmatched.

J is TRBJ2-5 and V is TRBV10-2, with D hard to call. The CDR3 loop spans 11 amino acids. Germline CDR1 is WSHSY and CDR2 is SAAADI. V lost 3 bases and J 7 bases, leaving 6 bases between the germline ends. This chain's CDR3 is CASSDQWTQYF. The CDR3 bases are TGCGCCAGCAGTGATCAGTGGACCCAGTACTTC.

This chain uses TRBV28 with TRBJ1-2, with 10 bases fitting TRBD1. The V and J ends lost 5 bases and 7 bases, in that order; junction bases with no gene match: 7. Per the germline V gene, CDR1 is MDHEN and CDR2 is SYDVKM. CDR3 length: 14 amino acids. CDR3 protein: CASSTWTGGSGYTF. The DNA of the CDR3 is TGTGCCAGCAGTACATGGACAGGGGGTAGTGGCTACACCTTC.

This clone was counted a few times. The rearrangement uses TRBV5-6 and TRBJ1-6; 9 bases match TRBD1. Germline assignment: CDR1 SGHDT and CDR2 YYEEEE. Unmatched junction bases numbered 5, after V lost 4 bases and J lost 6 bases. The CDR3 length is 15 residues. In nucleotides, the CDR3 is TGTGCCAGCAGCCCGGACAGGGGTTCTAATTCACCCCTCCACTTT. It is translated as CASSPDRGSNSPLHF.

The V call is TRBV28, the J call TRBJ1-2; unclear D gene. V gave up 3 bases and J gave up 5 bases, with 7 bases separating them. Germline CDR1 is MDHEN and CDR2 is SYDVKM. CDR3 length equals 12 residues. In nucleotides, the CDR3 is TGTGCCAGCAGTTTTATCGGGTATGGCTACACCTTC. This translates into CASSFIGYGYTF.

The chain employs TRBV6-2 or TRBV6-3 and TRBJ1-1, with 7 bases fitting TRBD1. Germline lookup yields CDR1 MNHEY and CDR2 SVGEGT. V trimming: 6 bases; J trimming: 0 bases; junction bases outside the gene matches: 10. The CDR3 contains 16 residues. CDR3: CASSPQTGRLNTEAFF. CDR3 nucleotides: TGTGCCAGCAGCCCCCAGACAGGGCGCTTGAACACTGAAGCTTTCTTT.

This clone occurred a few times. V gene TRBV28 combines with J gene TRBJ1-1, with D unresolved. The CDR3 covers 11 residues. The V and J ends lost 7 bases and 0 bases respectively, with 3 bases between them. Germline loops: CDR1 MDHEN, CDR2 SYDVKM. CDR3 sequence reads: CASILNTEAFF. CDR3 nucleotides: TGTGCCAGCATCTTGAACACTGAAGCTTTCTTT.

The V call is TRBV5-4, the J call TRBJ2-1, with 7 bases fitting TRBD1. The CDR3 contains 16 residues. V shed 3 bases and J 0 bases; nucleotides not matched to a gene: 6. The germline V gene has CDR1 SGHNT and CDR2 YYREEE (reference sequence). The DNA for the CDR3 is TGTGCCAGCAGCTCTCCGACAGGGTCCTCCTACAATGAGCAGTTCTTC. It is translated as CASSSPTGSSYNEQFF.

The J gene is TRBJ2-4, the V gene TRBV6-5, with a possible D match to TRBD1 (5 bases). CDR3 size: 14 residues. Germline V lookup: CDR1 MNHEY, CDR2 SVGAGI. Trimming pared 2 bases from V and 8 bases from J, leaving 13 bases between. CDR3 protein: CASSYRQGSDIQYF. For the CDR3, the DNA is TGTGCCAGCAGTTACAGGCAGGGCAGCGACATTCAGTACTTC.

This sequence joins TRBV3-1 (or the pseudogene TRBV3-2) and TRBJ2-7; no definite D call. Germline V gene data show CDR1 as LGHDT and CDR2 as YNNKEL (reference sequence). V was pared by 0 bases and J by 6 bases, with 9 bases between. The CDR3 spans 13 residues. DNA for the CDR3: TGTGCCAGCAGCCAAGATGTCAACGGCGAGCAGTACTTC. Amino acids: CASSQDVNGEQYF.

The rearrangement links TRBV19 to TRBJ2-7, with D maybe TRBD1 (6 bases). The V gene lost 4 bases and the J gene lost 1 base, with 11 bases spanning the gap. The CDR3 has 14 amino acids. Looked up from germline, CDR1 is LNHDA and CDR2 is SQIVND (reference sequence). CDR3 bases: TGTGCCAGTAGTAGGGACACTAGATCCTACGAGCAGTACTTC. It translates to CASSRDTRSYEQYF.

The V and J genes are TRBV7-2 and TRBJ1-2; weak D call: TRBD1 (6 bases). The CDR3 is made up of 16 amino acids. V lost 0 bases to trimming and J lost 3 bases, with 14 bases between them. CDR1 is SGHTA, CDR2 FQGNSA, per germline. The CDR3, as DNA: TGTGCCAGCAGCTTAGCAGGGGGTCCTAAACACTATGGCTACACCTTC. This gives the protein CASSLAGGPKHYGYTF.

The CDR3 here is CASSRDLSTDTQYF. CDR3 DNA: TGCGCCAGCAGCAGGGACTTGAGCACAGATACGCAGTATTTT. The rearrangement joins TRBV5-1 to TRBJ2-3; tentative D call: TRBD2 (6 bases). Germline loops: CDR1 SGHRS, CDR2 YFSETQ. CDR3 size: 14 residues. Deletions cut 4 bases from V and 0 bases from J, with 9 bases between.

The chain is built from TRBV13 and TRBJ2-3, with TRBD2 matching 8 bases. Germline-derived CDR1 and CDR2 are PRHDT and FYEKMQ (reference sequence). V was clipped by 1 base and J by 2 bases; unmatched bases: 11. The CDR3 is 18 amino acids. The CDR3 DNA reads TGTGCCAGCAGCTTAGTACTGGGGAGCGGGGGTCCCACAGATACGCAGTATTTT. Encoded protein: CASSLVLGSGGPTDTQYF.